This TCR beta chain emerged from a study of breast tumors, draining lymph nodes, adjacent tissues. Study observations and caveats: Compared with lymph nodes, tumors were less diverse; compared with nontumor tissue, more. The data were judged consistent with most tumor T cells coming from lymph node and expanding in tumor.

As for this clonotype: The antigen remains unidentified.

V lost 0 bases to trimming and J lost 11 bases, with 8 bases between them. The CDR3 runs to 13 residues. Germline values: CDR1 ENHRY, CDR2 SYGVKD. Breast cancer patients provided tissue from their axillary draining lymph nodes. A single record per CDR3 protein comes from TCRdb applying MiXCR to the multiplex PCR reads. The sample has 250,000 or so distinct CDR3 sequences; 30% to 35% are singletons. The source is a female donor with breast cancer. Some clones in this sample may be carry-over from other donors' samples. V gene TRBV10-3 combines with J gene TRBJ1-6; D is unclear. Input material: axillary lymph node tissue. Written as DNA, the CDR3 is TGTGCCATCAGTGAGTCGAGTGATCCACCCCTCCACTTT. Its translation is CAISESSDPPLHF.